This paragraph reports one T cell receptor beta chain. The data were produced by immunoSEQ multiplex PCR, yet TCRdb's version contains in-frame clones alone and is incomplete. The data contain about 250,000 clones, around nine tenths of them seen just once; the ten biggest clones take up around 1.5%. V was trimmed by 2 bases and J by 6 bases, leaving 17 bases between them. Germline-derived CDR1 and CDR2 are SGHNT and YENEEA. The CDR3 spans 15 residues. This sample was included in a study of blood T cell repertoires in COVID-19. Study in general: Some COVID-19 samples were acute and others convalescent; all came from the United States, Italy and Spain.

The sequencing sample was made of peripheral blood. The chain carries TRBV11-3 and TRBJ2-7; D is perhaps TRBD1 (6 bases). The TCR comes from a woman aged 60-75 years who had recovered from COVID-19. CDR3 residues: CASSLSGQESSEQYF. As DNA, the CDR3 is TGTGCCAGCAGCTTATCGGGACAAGAGTCAAGCGAGCAGTACTTC.